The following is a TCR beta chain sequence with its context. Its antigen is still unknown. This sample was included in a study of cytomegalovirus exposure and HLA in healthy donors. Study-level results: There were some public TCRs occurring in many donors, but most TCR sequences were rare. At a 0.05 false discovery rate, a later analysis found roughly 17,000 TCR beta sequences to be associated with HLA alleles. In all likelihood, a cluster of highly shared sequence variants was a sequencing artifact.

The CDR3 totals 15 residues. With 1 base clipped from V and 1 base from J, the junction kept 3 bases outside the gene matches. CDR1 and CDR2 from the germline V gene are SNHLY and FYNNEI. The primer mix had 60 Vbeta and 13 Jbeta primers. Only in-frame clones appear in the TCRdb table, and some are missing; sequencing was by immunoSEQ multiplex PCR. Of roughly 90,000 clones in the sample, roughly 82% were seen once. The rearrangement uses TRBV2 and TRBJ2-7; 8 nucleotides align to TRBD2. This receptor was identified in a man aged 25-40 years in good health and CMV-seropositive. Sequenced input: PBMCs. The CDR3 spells CASSEDPGGSYEQYF. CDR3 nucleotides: TGTGCCAGCAGTGAAGATCCGGGAGGGTCCTACGAGCAGTACTTC. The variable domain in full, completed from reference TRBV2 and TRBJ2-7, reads EPEVTQTPSHQVTQMGQEVILRCVPISNHLYFYWYRQILGQKVEFLVSFYNNEISEKSEIFDDQFSVERPDGSNFTLKIRSTKLEDSAMYFCASSEDPGGSYEQYFGPGTRLTVT.